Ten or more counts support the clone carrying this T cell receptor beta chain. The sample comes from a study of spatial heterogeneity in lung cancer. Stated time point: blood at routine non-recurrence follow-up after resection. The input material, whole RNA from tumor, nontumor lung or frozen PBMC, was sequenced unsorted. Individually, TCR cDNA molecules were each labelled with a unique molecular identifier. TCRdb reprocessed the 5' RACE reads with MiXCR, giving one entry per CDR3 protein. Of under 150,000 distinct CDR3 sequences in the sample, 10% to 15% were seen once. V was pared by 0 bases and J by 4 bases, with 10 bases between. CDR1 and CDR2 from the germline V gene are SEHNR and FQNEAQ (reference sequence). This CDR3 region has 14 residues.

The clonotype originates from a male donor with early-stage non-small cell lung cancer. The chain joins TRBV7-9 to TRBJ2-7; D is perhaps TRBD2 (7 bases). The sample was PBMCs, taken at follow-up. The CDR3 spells CASSLAEGGYEQYF. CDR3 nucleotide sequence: TGTGCCAGCAGCTTAGCAGAGGGGGGGTACGAGCAGTACTTC.